This entry lists 8 T cell receptor beta chains sequenced from one sample in a study of CD4 and CD8 cells across lung adenocarcinoma regions. TCRdb ran MiXCR on the PCR reads and lists one entry per CDR3 protein. Among about 5,200 distinct CDR3 sequences listed, 40% to 60% were seen once. The sequenced sample consisted of CD4+ T cells from the margin of a lung tumor. The receptors stem from a male donor with lung adenocarcinoma. The CD4 and CD8 labels of this study may be unreliable.

In DNA, the CDR3 is TGTGCCAGCAGTCCGGGCCGAGGGGGTTGTGGCAAAGAGACCCAGTATTTT. Its translation: CASSPGRGGCGKETQYF. The chain employs TRBV27 and TRBJ2-3; weak D call: TRBD1 (6 bases). The CDR3 extends over 17 amino acids. V was shortened by 5 bases and J by 12 bases, with 30 bases between the two germline ends. From germline, CDR1 is MNHEY and CDR2 SMNVEV (reference sequence).

This chain connects TRBV5-1 to TRBJ2-5; 7 bases map to TRBD1. The CDR3 totals 17 residues. The germline V gene encodes CDR1 SGHRS and CDR2 YFSETQ. V shed 4 bases and J 4 bases; nucleotides not matched to a gene: 16. The CDR3 region has the DNA TGCGCCAGCAGCCTCTCCCCTCAGGGGGTGTCCGGAGAGACCCAGTACTTC. Translated: CASSLSPQGVSGETQYF.

The chain links TRBV27 to TRBJ2-5; TRBD2 matches at 7 bases. This CDR3 has 15 amino acids. Trimming cost V 8 bases and J 11 bases; bases outside gene matches: 20. In germline, CDR1 is MNHEY, CDR2 SMNVEV (reference sequence). The CDR3 DNA follows: TGTGCCAGCGGTCTTGGGGGAGGGGCCACAGATACGCAGTACTTC. Its translation: CASGLGGGATDTQYF.

The chain carries TRBV10-3 and TRBJ2-2; D may match TRBD1 or TRBD2 (5 bases each). The length of the CDR3 is 13 residues. Germline loops: CDR1 ENHRY, CDR2 SYGVKD. Trimming took 10 bases from V and 5 from J, leaving 14 bases between them. CDR3 loop: CATRTSGTGELFF. The DNA for the CDR3 is TGTGCCACAAGGACATCGGGGACCGGGGAGCTGTTTTTT.

This clonotype is deemed medium-sized. The chain is built from TRBV27 and TRBJ2-1; 7 positions agree with TRBD2. V trimming: 3 bases; J trimming: 4 bases; junction bases outside the gene matches: 6. The CDR3 runs 15 residues. CDR1 and CDR2 (germline): MNHEY, SMNVEV (reference sequence). The CDR3 DNA reads as TGTGCCAGCAGTTTGGGGGGGAGAGCATACAATGAGCAGTTCTTC. Its translation is CASSLGGRAYNEQFF.

This chain connects TRBV5-1 to TRBJ1-1, with D unclear. The germline V gene has CDR1 SGHRS and CDR2 YFSETQ. V was cut by 6 bases and J by 2 bases, with 5 bases left in between. The CDR3 totals 11 residues. CDR3 residues: CASMGNTEAFF. The CDR3 DNA sequence: TGCGCCAGCATGGGCAACACTGAAGCTTTCTTT.

The chain couples TRBV6-5 to TRBJ1-1; TRBD1 matches at 7 bases. Trimming at V came to 4 bases and at J to 8 bases, leaving 7 bases not matched to a gene. The CDR3 has 13 residues. Germline loops: CDR1 MNHEY, CDR2 SVGAGI. The CDR3: CASSFRGQREAFF. The CDR3 DNA follows: TGTGCCAGCAGTTTTAGGGGGCAACGAGAAGCTTTCTTT.

The V gene is TRBV10-1, the J gene TRBJ2-2; perhaps TRBD1 as D (5 bases). Trimming removed 5 bases from V and 8 bases from J, with 15 bases in between. The CDR3 sequence is 14 residues long. Per the germline V gene, CDR1 is WNHNN and CDR2 is SYGVQD (reference sequence). The CDR3 spells CASSPSLRGGELFF. For the CDR3, the DNA is TGCGCCAGCAGTCCCAGTCTAAGGGGAGGGGAGCTGTTTTTT.